This TCR beta chain was sequenced during a study of early T cells in non-severe SARS-CoV-2 infection. TCRdb reprocessed the 5' RACE reads via MiXCR and lists one record per CDR3 protein. The data show tens of thousands of distinct CDR3 sequences, 9.5% to 15% seen once. Germline V CDR1 and CDR2: SGHNT, YENEEA. The CDR3 is 11 residues long. The chain links TRBV11-3 to TRBJ1-2; D uncertain. This sequence originates from an adult who was a healthcare worker with PCR-confirmed SARS-CoV-2 infection or an uninfected control (not recorded which). The sample was whole blood, taken at baseline. The CDR3 nucleotides are TGTTCCGGAGCGGGCAACTATGGCTACACCTTC. Protein sequence: CSGAGNYGYTF.